This passage covers 8 T cell receptor beta chains from one sample sequenced in a study of tumor-infiltrating lymphocytes in primary liver carcinoma. The source material, 20-30 mg of unsorted bulk tissue, was used to co-extract RNA and DNA. A constant-region primer served to make TCR beta cDNA from approximately 490 ng total RNA. Three nested multiplex PCR rounds, a slightly modified ARM-PCR, produced the libraries for TCR beta. The two initial PCR rounds, roughly 10 cycles each, used TRBV1-TRBV30 forward and C-beta reverse primers. A single record per CDR3 protein comes from TCRdb applying MiXCR to the multiplex PCR reads. This sample has 120,000 or so distinct CDR3 sequences, with less than 80% found just once. The source material was liver tumor tissue from sampling region 1. As for subset: tumor region T1, superior pole. These receptors all come from an older woman with primary liver carcinoma and hepatitis B virus infection.

As to this clonotype: A junction end diverges from the germline sequence, so it may reflect a read error. The chain uses TRBV11-2 and TRBJ2-7; 7 bases are a match to TRBD1. The CDR3 covers 15 residues. CDR1 SGHAT and CDR2 FQNNGV come from the germline V gene. The DNA for the CDR3 is TGTGCTAGCAGCTCTCACCTGGGACAGATTCACGGGCAGTACTTC. It specifies CASSSHLGQIHGQYF. The whole variable domain, filled in from reference TRBV11-2 and TRBJ2-7, reads EAGVAQSPRYKIIEKRQSVAFWCNPISGHATLYWYQQILGQGPKLLIQFQNNGVVDDSQLPKDRFSAERLKGVDSTLKIQPAKLEDSAVYLCASSSHLGQIHGQYFGPGTRLTVT.

In regard to this clonotype: This could be a read error, since a much larger clone is one nucleotide away. CDR3: CASSYSTTGVWDTQYF. The CDR3 bases are TGTGCCAGCAGTTACTCGACTACTGGGGTTTGGGATACGCAGTATTTT. V is TRBV6-2 or TRBV6-3 and J is TRBJ2-3, with D possibly being TRBD2 (5 bases). Germline V gene data show CDR1 as MNHEY and CDR2 as SVGEGT. V was cut by 0 bases and J by 6 bases, with 16 bases left in between. This CDR3 has 16 amino acids.

This clonotype appeared once. A much larger clone sits a single nucleotide away, making a read error possible. The conserved phenylalanine or tryptophan normally closing the CDR3 is absent here, so this likely arose from a read error. V is TRBV6-5 and J is TRBJ1-1, with 8 nucleotides matching TRBD1. Per germline, CDR1 MNHEY and CDR2 SVGAGI. V dropped 5 bases and J dropped 3; count of bases not matched to a gene: 8. The CDR3 contains 15 residues. The CDR3 here is CASSRSGTGDTEAFV. In nucleotides, the CDR3 is TGTGCCAGCAGTCGTTCCGGGACAGGAGACACTGAAGCTTTCGTT.

Concerning this clonotype: The junction departs from germline at one end; a sequencing error may be responsible. The chain recombines TRBV11-2 with TRBJ2-5, with 8 bases aligning to TRBD1. CDR1 is SGHAT and CDR2 is FQNNGV in the germline V gene. The CDR3 spans 16 residues. Here the CDR3 DNA reads TGTGCCAGCAGTTTATGGACAGGGTGGTACCAAGGGACCCAGTACTTC. Amino acids: CASSLWTGWYQGTQYF.

As regards this clonotype: A single base separates this from a much larger clone, so it may be a read error. The chain has TRBV5-5 and TRBJ2-1; D gene uncertain. The CDR3 sequence is 16 residues long. CDR1 is SGHKS and CDR2 is YYEKEE in the germline V gene (reference sequence). Trimming left V 1 base short and J 0 bases short, with 11 bases between. The DNA for the CDR3 is TGTGCCAGCAGCTTGTTGGTGGAGAGCTCCTACAATGAGCAGTTCTTC. This encodes CASSLLVESSYNEQFF.

As for this clonotype: Because it lacks the conserved phenylalanine or tryptophan at the end, this CDR3 is likely a read error. The gene calls are TRBV11-3 and TRBJ2-1; the D gene is possibly TRBD2 (6 bases). The CDR3 has 13 residues. From germline, CDR1 is SGHNT and CDR2 YENEEA. The CDR3 loop is CASSAGGYNVQFL. CDR3 nucleotides: TGTGCCAGCAGTGCCGGGGGTTACAATGTGCAGTTCCTC.

This clonotype showed up just once. This may be a read error, as it is one base from a much larger clone. The rearrangement uses TRBV4-1 and TRBJ2-7; possibly TRBD2 for D (5 bases). The CDR3 length is 14 residues. Germline V gene lookup returns CDR1 MGHRA and CDR2 YSYEKL. The CDR3 spells CASRPIGSSNEQYF. DNA for the CDR3: TGCGCCAGCAGACCCATAGGGAGCTCCAACGAGCAGTACTTC.

The genes are TRBV30 and TRBJ1-2, with 7 bases identical to TRBD1. The CDR3 has 14 amino acids. The V gene's germline CDR1 is GTSNPN and CDR2 SVGIG (reference sequence). V lost 3 bases, J lost 8 bases, and 12 bases stayed unmatched. This CDR3 is CAWRTLGGDSGYTF. The CDR3 bases are TGTGCCTGGAGAACCCTTGGTGGGGACAGCGGCTACACCTTC.